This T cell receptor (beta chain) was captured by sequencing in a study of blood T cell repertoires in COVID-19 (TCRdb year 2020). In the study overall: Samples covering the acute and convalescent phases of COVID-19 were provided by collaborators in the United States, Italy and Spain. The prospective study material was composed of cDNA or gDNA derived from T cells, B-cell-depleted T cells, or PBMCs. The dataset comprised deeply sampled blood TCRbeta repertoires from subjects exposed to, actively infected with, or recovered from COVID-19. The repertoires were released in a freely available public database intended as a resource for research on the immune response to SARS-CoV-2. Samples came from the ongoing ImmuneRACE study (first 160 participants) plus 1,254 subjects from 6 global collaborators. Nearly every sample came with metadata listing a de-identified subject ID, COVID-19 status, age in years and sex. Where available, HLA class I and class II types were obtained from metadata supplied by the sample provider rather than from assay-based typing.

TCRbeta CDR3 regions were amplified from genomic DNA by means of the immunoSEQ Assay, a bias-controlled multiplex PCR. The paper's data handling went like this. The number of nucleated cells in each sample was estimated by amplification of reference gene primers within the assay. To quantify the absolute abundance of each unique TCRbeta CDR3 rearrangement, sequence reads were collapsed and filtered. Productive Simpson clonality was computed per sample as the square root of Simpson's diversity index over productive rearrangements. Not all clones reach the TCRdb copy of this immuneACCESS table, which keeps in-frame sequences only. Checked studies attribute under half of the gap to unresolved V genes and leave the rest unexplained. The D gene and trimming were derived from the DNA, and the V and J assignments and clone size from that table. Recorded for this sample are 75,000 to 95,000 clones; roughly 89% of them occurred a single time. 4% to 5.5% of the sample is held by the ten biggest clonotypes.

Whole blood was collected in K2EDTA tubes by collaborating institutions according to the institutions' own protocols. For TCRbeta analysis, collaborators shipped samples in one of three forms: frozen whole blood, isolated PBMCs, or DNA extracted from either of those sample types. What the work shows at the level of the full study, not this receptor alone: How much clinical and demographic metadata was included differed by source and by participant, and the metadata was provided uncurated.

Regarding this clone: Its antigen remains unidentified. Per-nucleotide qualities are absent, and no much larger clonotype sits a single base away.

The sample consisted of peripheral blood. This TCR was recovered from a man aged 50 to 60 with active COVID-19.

The CDR3 loop reads CASSPSPGRGSYGYTF. The bases read TGTGCCAGCAGCCCATCTCCGGGCAGGGGGTCCTATGGCTACACCTTC. The rearrangement combines TRBV3-1 (or the pseudogene TRBV3-2) with TRBJ1-2; TRBD1 lines up with 7 middle nucleotides. At the junction V is shortened by 4 bases and J by 4 bases; bases outside the gene matches: 12. The germline V gene encodes CDR1 LGHDT and CDR2 YNNKEL (reference sequence). CDR3 length: 16 amino acids, cysteine to phenylalanine. Only the CDR3 part of the read is kept: 48 bases, read in frame from the first base.